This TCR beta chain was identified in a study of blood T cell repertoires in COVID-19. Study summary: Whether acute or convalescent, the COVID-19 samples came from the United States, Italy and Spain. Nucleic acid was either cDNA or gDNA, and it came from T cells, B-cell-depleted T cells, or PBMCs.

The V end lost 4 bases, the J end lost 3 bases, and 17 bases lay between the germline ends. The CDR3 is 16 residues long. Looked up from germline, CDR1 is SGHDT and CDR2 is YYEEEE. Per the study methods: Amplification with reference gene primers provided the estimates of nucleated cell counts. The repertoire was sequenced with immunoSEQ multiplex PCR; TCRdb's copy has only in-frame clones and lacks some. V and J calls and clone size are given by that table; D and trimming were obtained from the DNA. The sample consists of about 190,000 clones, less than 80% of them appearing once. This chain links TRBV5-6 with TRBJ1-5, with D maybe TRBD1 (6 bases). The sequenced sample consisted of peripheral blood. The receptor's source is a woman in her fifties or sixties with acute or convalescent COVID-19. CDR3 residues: CASSQRGGALNQPQHF. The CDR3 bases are TGTGCCAGCAGCCAACGAGGGGGGGCCCTCAATCAGCCCCAGCATTTT.